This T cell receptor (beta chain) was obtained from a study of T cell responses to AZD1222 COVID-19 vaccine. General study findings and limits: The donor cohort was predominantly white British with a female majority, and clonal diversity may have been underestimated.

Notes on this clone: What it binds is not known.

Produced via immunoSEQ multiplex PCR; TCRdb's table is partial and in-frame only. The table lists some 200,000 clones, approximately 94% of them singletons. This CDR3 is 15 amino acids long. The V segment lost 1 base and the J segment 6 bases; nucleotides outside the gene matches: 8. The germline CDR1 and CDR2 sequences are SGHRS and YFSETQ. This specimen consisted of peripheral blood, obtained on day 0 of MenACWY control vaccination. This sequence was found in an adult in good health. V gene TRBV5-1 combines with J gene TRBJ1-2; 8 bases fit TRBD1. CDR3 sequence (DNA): TGCGCCAGCAGCTTGCGGACAGGGTGGACAAATGGCTACACCTTC. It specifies CASSLRTGWTNGYTF.